The next 22 T cell receptor beta chains were all read from a single sample in a study of T cells expressing NK-cell markers (dated by TCRdb to about 2020). Library generation was performed with 5' RACE. The sequencer listed for this sample is Illumina HiSeq 2000. TCRdb reprocessed the reads and assigns one entry to each CDR3 protein sequence, leaving out DNA. Per the sample table, the count is fewer than 16,000 distinct CDR3 sequences. The leading ten clones occupy approximately 56% of the sample. The sample taken for sequencing was blood T cells: a sorted CD56 or NKG2C T cell subset, CD4+ or CD8+ T cells, or bulk PBMC T cells (not recorded which). The receptors here all came from a man aged 18 to 69 in good health.

The chain uses TRBV20-1 and TRBJ1-3; the TCRdb D gene call, TRBD1, has no DNA to confirm it. CDR3 length equals 14 residues. Germline lookup yields CDR1 DFQATT and CDR2 SNEGSKA (reference sequence). CDR3 sequence: CSASPDSSGNTIYF.

The V gene is TRBV3-1, the J gene TRBJ2-1; there is no DNA to check the TCRdb D call of TRBD2. This CDR3 spans 15 amino acids. Germline V gene sequence: CDR1 LGHDT, CDR2 YNNKEL (reference sequence). The CDR3 is CASSQAGRVGLQQFF.

The chain recombines TRBV7-9 with TRBJ1-5; TCRdb returns TRBD1, unconfirmable since there is no DNA. The V gene's germline CDR1 is SEHNR and CDR2 FQNEAQ (reference sequence). This CDR3 has 13 residues. The CDR3 here is CASSPDSRVPQHF.

The chain couples TRBV5-1 to TRBJ2-1; TCRdb lists TRBD2, though no DNA is available to test this call. The CDR3 contains 16 residues. From germline, CDR1 is SGHRS and CDR2 YFSETQ. The CDR3 sequence: CASSPAGTSGIGMQFF.

The V gene is TRBV20-1, the J gene TRBJ1-4. CDR1 and CDR2 from the germline V gene are DFQATT and SNEGSKA (reference sequence). The CDR3 totals 12 residues. CDR3 region: CSARVGYEKLFF.

The gene calls are TRBV2 and TRBJ2-2; TCRdb names TRBD1, which stays unverified in the absence of DNA. The length of the CDR3 is 15 residues. Germline V gene sequence: CDR1 SNHLY, CDR2 FYNNEI. CDR3 in amino acids: CASIRDRGSTGELFF.

This chain uses TRBV20-1 with TRBJ2-7; TCRdb proposes TRBD1, but this gene call is untestable without DNA. Germline-derived CDR1 and CDR2 are DFQATT and SNEGSKA (reference sequence). This CDR3 contains 12 residues. The CDR3 loop is CSASRQGEEQYF.

The chain links TRBV12-3 or TRBV12-4 to TRBJ1-5; checking the TCRdb D call of TRBD1 is not possible without DNA. This CDR3 contains 16 residues. The CDR3 region is CASSLGVRGPNQPQHF.

V and J are TRBV14 and TRBJ2-7; the TRBD1 assignment by TCRdb is unverifiable without DNA. In germline, CDR1 is SGHDN, CDR2 FVKESK. The CDR3 has 13 amino acids. The CDR3 spells CASSLDRPYEQYF.

This chain joins TRBV16 and TRBJ2-5; without DNA, the TCRdb call of TRBD2 cannot be checked. The germline CDR1 and CDR2 sequences are KGHSY and FQNENV. The CDR3 runs to 16 residues. The CDR3 sequence is CASSQFAGFPQETQYF.

This chain joins TRBV9 and TRBJ1-1; the D call from TCRdb, TRBD1, cannot be confirmed without DNA. Germline CDR1 and CDR2: SGDLS and YYNGEE. CDR3 length equals 16 residues. CDR3 in amino acids: CASSPLGGRWDTEAFF.

The CDR3 sequence is CASSLLQGGYGYTF. V is TRBV5-1 and J is TRBJ1-2; TCRdb reports TRBD1, a call that lacks DNA to check it against. This CDR3 region has 14 residues. From germline, CDR1 is SGHRS and CDR2 YFSETQ. Combining the CDR3 with reference TRBV5-1 and TRBJ1-2 gives the whole variable domain KAGVTQTPRYLIKTRGQQVTLSCSPISGHRSVSWYQQTPGQGLQFLFEYFSETQRNKGNFPGRFSGRQFSNSRSEMNVSTLELGDSALYLCASSLLQGGYGYTFGSGTRLTVV.

V gene TRBV20-1 combines with J gene TRBJ2-1; the TCRdb call, TRBD1, lacks DNA for checking. The length of the CDR3 is 13 residues. The germline CDR1 and CDR2 sequences are DFQATT and SNEGSKA (reference sequence). The chain's CDR3 is CSALGKGYNEQFF.

This sequence joins TRBV27 and TRBJ1-2; absent DNA, TCRdb's TRBD1 call cannot be checked. From germline, CDR1 is MNHEY and CDR2 SMNVEV (reference sequence). The CDR3 is 19 amino acids. CDR3 loop: CASSLSSRQGARFGYGYTF.

The chain joins TRBV20-1 to TRBJ2-7. This CDR3 spans 15 amino acids. CDR1 and CDR2 from the germline V gene are DFQATT and SNEGSKA (reference sequence). CDR3 sequence reads: CSARWFGSLRDEQYF.

The CDR3 loop reads CASSQAPASGGPYEQYF. The gene calls are TRBV3-1 and TRBJ2-7; with no DNA, the TCRdb D assignment of TRBD2 cannot be verified. The CDR3 length is 17 residues. Germline CDR1 and CDR2: LGHDT and YNNKEL (reference sequence).

The chain has TRBV2 and TRBJ2-3. This CDR3 contains 14 residues. Germline V gives CDR1 SNHLY, CDR2 FYNNEI. The CDR3 sequence is CASRDLPQTDTQYF.

CDR3: CSTLVRGQETQYF. V is TRBV20-1 and J is TRBJ2-5; the TCRdb D gene call, TRBD2, has no DNA to confirm it. CDR1 is DFQATT, CDR2 SNEGSKA, per germline (reference sequence). CDR3 length: 13 amino acids.

CDR3 region: CASSQEVAPTYNEQFF. The chain employs TRBV4-3 and TRBJ2-1; with no DNA, the TCRdb D assignment of TRBD1 cannot be verified. This CDR3 is built from 16 residues. CDR1 LGHNA and CDR2 YSLEER come from the germline V gene.

The rearrangement uses TRBV12-3 or TRBV12-4 and TRBJ1-1; TCRdb's assignment of TRBD1 cannot be checked, as there is no DNA. The CDR3 has 14 residues. Here the CDR3 reads CASRHSGADTEAFF.

The CDR3 loop reads CASGAGQGYNEQFF. The chain links TRBV21-1 to TRBJ2-1; TCRdb selects TRBD1, and the lack of DNA leaves this call unchecked. TRBV21-1 is classified as a pseudogene. The CDR3 spans 14 residues.

The chain employs TRBV12-3 or TRBV12-4 and TRBJ2-2. The CDR3 is made up of 16 amino acids. CDR3 sequence reads: CASSLSRIANTGELFF.